These T cell receptor beta chains were read from a single sample in a study of cytomegalovirus exposure and HLA in healthy donors. Measured with immunoSEQ multiplex PCR; TCRdb has only the in-frame clones, and not every one. This sample has under 200,000 clones, with roughly 75% found just once. Material for sequencing was PBMCs. The receptors derive from a middle-aged man in good health and CMV-seronegative. The CDR3 runs from the conserved cysteine through the conserved F or W. The D gene is left open where the match is weak. Some rows mark clone size as missing; the rest say once, few, many or name a class of expanded clone.

J,D,length,size,V,CDR3,DNA
TRBJ2-5,-,12,-,TRBV29-1,CSVDPGEETQYF,TGCAGCGTTGATCCAGGGGAAGAGACCCAGTACTTC
TRBJ1-1,-,14,-,TRBV5-1,CASSDNPGGTEAFF,TGCGCCAGCAGCGACAACCCGGGGGGCACTGAAGCTTTCTTT
TRBJ2-1,TRBD2,17,-,TRBV4-1,CASSPVLAGYSYNEQFF,TGCGCCAGCAGCCCCGTACTAGCGGGGTACTCCTACAATGAGCAGTTCTTC
TRBJ2-1,TRBD2,14,-,TRBV11-3,CASSSSSGDNEQFF,TGTGCCAGCAGCTCGTCTAGCGGGGACAATGAGCAGTTCTTC
TRBJ1-2,-,12,few,TRBV9,CASSAFNYGYTF,TGTGCCAGCAGCGCTTTTAACTATGGCTACACCTTC
TRBJ1-6,TRBD1,15,-,TRBV18,CASSREGQGNSPLHF,TGTGCCAGCTCAAGAGAGGGACAGGGGAATTCACCCCTCCACTTT
TRBJ1-1,-,14,-,TRBV2,CASSRSTPNTEAFF,TGTGCCAGCAGTAGATCGACACCGAACACTGAAGCTTTCTTT
TRBJ1-2,TRBD1,15,-,TRBV19,CASSTSWTGIYGYTF,TGTGCCAGTAGTACGTCTTGGACAGGGATCTATGGCTACACCTTC
TRBJ1-6,TRBD1,13,few,TRBV10-2,CASSDDRGSPLHF,TGCGCCAGCAGTGATGACAGGGGCTCACCCCTCCACTTT
TRBJ2-7,-,16,-,TRBV5-1,CASSRLVGRGSYEQYF,TGCGCCAGCAGCCGCCTGGTTGGGCGGGGCTCCTACGAGCAGTACTTC
TRBJ2-7,-,14,few,TRBV5-1,CASSLAVGAYEQYF,TGCGCCAGCAGCTTGGCGGTAGGGGCCTACGAGCAGTACTTC
TRBJ2-1,TRBD2,16,-,TRBV5-3,CARSPLTSGVNNEQFF,TGTGCCAGAAGCCCTCTTACTAGCGGGGTAAACAATGAGCAGTTCTTC
TRBJ1-1,-,16,-,TRBV7-9,CASSLGSGVGNTEAFF,TGTGCCAGCAGCTTAGGATCGGGGGTCGGGAACACTGAAGCTTTCTTT
TRBJ2-7,TRBD2,17,once,TRBV19,CASSIEKRGTTSYEQYF,TGTGCCAGTAGTATTGAGAAGCGGGGTACTACCTCCTACGAGCAGTACTTC
TRBJ2-1,-,18,-,TRBV12-2,CASRLRVPPSGGYNEQFF,TGTGCAAGTCGCTTACGCGTCCCCCCTAGCGGGGGTTACAATGAGCAGTTCTTC
TRBJ1-1,-,14,-,TRBV2,CASSVAGPNTEAFF,TGTGCCAGCAGTGTGGCAGGGCCGAACACTGAAGCTTTCTTT
TRBJ1-1,-,15,-,TRBV7-8,CASSLLRGLDTEAFF,TGTGCCAGCAGCTTATTGCGGGGACTTGACACTGAAGCTTTCTTT
TRBJ2-5,-,14,-,TRBV18,CASSPPGLQETQYF,TGTGCCAGCTCACCACCCGGACTCCAAGAGACCCAGTACTTC
TRBJ1-2,-,14,-,TRBV19,CASTSSGVGYGYTF,TGTGCCAGTACCTCCTCGGGGGTAGGCTATGGCTACACCTTC
TRBJ1-1,-,14,-,TRBV29-1,CSGALAQPNTEAFF,TGCAGCGGTGCCCTTGCACAGCCGAACACTGAAGCTTTCTTT
TRBJ2-3,TRBD2,16,-,TRBV6-6,CASSLGLAGGTDTQYF,TGTGCCAGCAGTTTAGGACTAGCGGGGGGCACAGATACGCAGTATTTT
TRBJ1-2,TRBD1,12,-,TRBV7-9,CASSVQGNGYTF,TGTGCCAGCAGCGTACAGGGGAATGGCTACACCTTC
TRBJ2-2,-,16,-,TRBV7-2,CASSSVQGRNTGELFF,TGTGCCAGCAGCTCCGTCCAGGGGAGGAACACCGGGGAGCTGTTTTTT
TRBJ2-7,TRBD1,13,-,TRBV29-1,CSVRDRISYEQYF,TGCAGCGTCCGGGACAGGATCTCCTACGAGCAGTACTTC
TRBJ2-1,-,13,-,TRBV27,CASSPDSYNEQFF,TGTGCCAGCAGCCCGGACAGCTACAATGAGCAGTTCTTC
TRBJ2-5,-,15,once,TRBV11-2,CASGRAYPGPETQYF,TGTGCCAGCGGGCGGGCCTACCCTGGTCCGGAGACCCAGTACTTC